Shown below are 11 T cell receptor beta chains from a single sample sequenced in a study of blood T cell repertoires in COVID-19. Some clones are missing from TCRdb's copy, which holds only in-frame ones; the method was immunoSEQ multiplex PCR. Of approximately 300,000 clones detected, about 85% appear once; the ten largest clones hold 1.9%. The sample comprised PBMCs or T cells enriched from blood (not recorded which). The receptors shown here come from a woman aged 25-40 years who had been exposed to COVID-19.

CDR3 sequence: CASSSLREGSNEQFF. CDR3 in DNA: TGTGCCAGCAGTTCCCTGCGGGAGGGCTCCAATGAGCAGTTCTTC. The chain employs TRBV6-6 and TRBJ2-1; TRBD2 matches 9 bases. Looked up from germline, CDR1 is MNHNY and CDR2 is SVGAGI (reference sequence). The V and J ends lost 4 bases and 6 bases, in that order; junction bases with no gene match: 7. The CDR3 has 15 amino acids.

This chain uses TRBV11-2 with TRBJ2-2; 7 bases map to TRBD1. V dropped 1 base and J dropped 7; count of bases not matched to a gene: 6. Germline CDR1 reads SGHAT; CDR2 reads FQNNGV. The CDR3 runs 15 residues. The DNA of the CDR3 is TGTGCCAGCAGCTTAGTGGGTGGGGACAGCGGGGAGCTGTTTTTT. Translated: CASSLVGGDSGELFF.

V and J are TRBV27 and TRBJ1-2, with D unclear. The CDR3 spans 14 residues. V dropped 6 bases and J dropped 6 bases, with 17 bases sitting between them. Germline V gene lookup returns CDR1 MNHEY and CDR2 SMNVEV (reference sequence). CDR3 sequence (DNA): TGTGCCAGCAGCCTTCGGAAAGTGGGCCATGGCTACACCTTC. Encoded protein: CASSLRKVGHGYTF.

A single count supports this clone. The CDR3 protein is CASSQTGIGTDTQYF. CDR3 in DNA: TGTGCCAGCAGCCAAACAGGGATCGGCACAGATACGCAGTATTTT. V usage is TRBV3-1 (or the pseudogene TRBV3-2) and J usage is TRBJ2-3; TRBD1 might be the D (6 bases). The germline gives CDR1 LGHDT, CDR2 YNNKEL (reference sequence). Trimming removed 2 bases from V and 1 base from J, with 10 bases in between. The CDR3 has 15 amino acids.

The chain combines TRBV7-9 with TRBJ2-1; TRBD1 is a possible D gene (6 bases). Germline V CDR1 and CDR2: SEHNR, FQNEAQ (reference sequence). V was pared by 5 bases and J by 6 bases, with 20 bases between. The CDR3 runs 16 residues. The CDR3 DNA follows: TGTGCCAGCAGCCCGACAGGAGGTGGGGACGTCAATGAGCAGTTCTTC. It encodes CASSPTGGGDVNEQFF.

This chain uses TRBV7-9 with TRBJ2-3; the match to TRBD2 covers 12 bases. V lost 2 bases and J lost 5; bases outside the gene matches: 8. Per germline, CDR1 SEHNR and CDR2 FQNEAQ (reference sequence). The CDR3 has 17 amino acids. The CDR3 DNA sequence: TGTGCCAGCAGCTTACTCGGACTAGCGGGACTTGGAGATACGCAGTATTTT. Its translation: CASSLLGLAGLGDTQYF.

The chain has TRBV6-1 and TRBJ2-7, with 11 bases aligning to TRBD2. Germline V CDR1 and CDR2: MNHNS, SASEGT. CDR3 length: 15 residues. V shed 2 bases and J 5 bases; nucleotides not matched to a gene: 5. This CDR3 reads CASSETSGSSNEQYF. DNA for the CDR3: TGTGCCAGCAGTGAAACTAGCGGGAGTTCAAACGAGCAGTACTTC.

The chain couples TRBV11-2 to TRBJ2-5; maybe TRBD1 (6 bases). This CDR3 region has 13 residues. Germline assignment: CDR1 SGHAT and CDR2 FQNNGV. Trimming cost V 5 bases and J 5 bases, with 12 bases left between them. This CDR3 reads CASSTGQKETQYF. The CDR3 nucleotides read TGTGCCAGCAGCACCGGACAGAAGGAGACCCAGTACTTC.

The V call is TRBV7-9, the J call TRBJ1-5; 10 nucleotides agree with TRBD1. CDR1 and CDR2 from the germline V gene are SEHNR and FQNEAQ (reference sequence). Losses at the gene ends were 4 bases for V and 7 bases for J; bases not matched to a gene: 4. CDR3 length equals 14 residues. Here the CDR3 reads CASSSGTGAQPQHF. The CDR3 bases are TGTGCCAGCAGCTCCGGGACAGGGGCACAGCCCCAGCATTTT.

This chain links TRBV7-2 with TRBJ2-2; TRBD1 is a possible D gene (6 bases). Germline CDR1 SGHTA, CDR2 FQGNSA. The CDR3 is made up of 15 amino acids. Trimming cost V 0 bases and J 3 bases, with 8 bases left between them. As DNA, the CDR3 is TGTGCCAGCAGCTTAGCGACAGGCTACACCGGGGAGCTGTTTTTT. Protein sequence: CASSLATGYTGELFF.

The J gene is TRBJ2-1, the V gene TRBV7-2; maybe TRBD2 (5 bases). V lost 3 bases, J lost 5 bases, and 11 bases lay in between. The CDR3 length is 14 residues. Per germline, CDR1 SGHTA and CDR2 FQGNSA. This chain's CDR3 is CASSFLASNNEQFF. CDR3 coding DNA: TGTGCCAGCAGCTTTTTAGCGTCTAACAATGAGCAGTTCTTC.